Listed here are 15 T cell receptor beta chains from one sample, sequenced in a study of blood T cell repertoires in COVID-19. Assay used: immunoSEQ multiplex PCR; TCRdb lists only in-frame clones, some missing. The data show approximately 300,000 clones, about nine tenths seen once. Sequenced sample: peripheral blood. The receptors shown here come from a woman younger than 45 with COVID-19, enrolled during active disease.

V usage is TRBV28 and J usage is TRBJ1-3; D unclear. Germline CDR1 and CDR2: MDHEN and SYDVKM. V was shortened by 5 bases and J by 7 bases, with 15 bases between the two germline ends. There are 14 residues in the CDR3. The CDR3 bases are TGTGCCAGCAGTCCCCTCTTCGGGTTCAACACCATATATTTT. This codes for CASSPLFGFNTIYF. Together with reference TRBV28 and TRBJ1-3, the CDR3 gives the full variable domain: DVKVTQSSRYLVKRTGEKVFLECVQDMDHENMFWYRQDPGLGLRLIYFSYDVKMKEKGDIPEGYSVSREKKERFSLILESASTNQTSMYLCASSPLFGFNTIYFGEGSWLTVV.

In its sample, this clone was seen once. The rearrangement links TRBV9 to TRBJ1-2; TRBD1 agrees at 7 bases. The CDR3 consists of 15 residues. CDR1 and CDR2 (germline): SGDLS, YYNGEE. With V trimmed by 3 bases and J by 8 bases, 13 bases remained unmatched. CDR3 nucleotides: TGTGCCAGCAGCGCCGGACAGGTTCCCGAGGGGGGCTACACCTTC. Translating gives CASSAGQVPEGGYTF.

The chain couples TRBV7-2 to TRBJ2-7; tentatively, D is TRBD2 (5 bases). V lost 4 bases, J lost 7 bases, and 17 bases lay in between. This CDR3 has 14 residues. Germline CDR1 SGHTA, CDR2 FQGNSA. CDR3 coding DNA: TGTGCCAGCAGCTCGGACCCCTTGTCGGGAGAGCAGTACTTC. Residues: CASSSDPLSGEQYF.

The chain links TRBV7-3 to TRBJ2-2; D not resolved. The CDR3 covers 17 residues. V was shortened by 5 bases and J by 4 bases, with 20 bases between the two germline ends. Looked up from germline, CDR1 is SGHTA and CDR2 is FQGTGA. The CDR3 bases are TGTGCCAGCAGCAGCCGCCCAGGCGCCCCTTCCACCGGGGAGCTGTTTTTT. Translation gives CASSSRPGAPSTGELFF.

The J gene is TRBJ1-1, the V gene TRBV19; 9 positions agree with TRBD1. The CDR3 length is 14 residues. Germline V gene sequence: CDR1 LNHDA, CDR2 SQIVND (reference sequence). Trimming removed 3 bases from V and 11 bases from J; junction bases left unmatched: 10. CDR3 DNA: TGTGCCAGTAGTATCCTCTCTGGACAGGGGCATGCTTTCTTT. It translates to CASSILSGQGHAFF.

The V gene is TRBV6-5, the J gene TRBJ2-3; TRBD1 is a possible D gene (5 bases). The CDR3 spans 13 residues. Germline V gene data show CDR1 as MNHEY and CDR2 as SVGAGI. V was trimmed by 6 bases and J by 6 bases, leaving 13 bases between them. The CDR3, as DNA: TGTGCCAGCAGCGACAGACCCGGGGATACGCAGTATTTT. Protein: CASSDRPGDTQYF.

V usage is TRBV7-3 and J usage is TRBJ2-5, with a possible D match to TRBD2 (5 bases). Trimming stripped 0 bases from V and 5 bases from J, with 13 bases between. This CDR3 has 15 residues. Germline V gives CDR1 SGHTA, CDR2 FQGTGA. The CDR3 here is CASSLTGSRAETQYF. DNA for the CDR3: TGTGCCAGCAGCTTAACGGGGAGCAGAGCGGAGACCCAGTACTTC.

V is TRBV6-5 and J is TRBJ1-3, with D uncertain. With 7 bases removed from V and 0 bases from J, the gap between germline ends came to 4 bases. Germline CDR1 is MNHEY and CDR2 is SVGAGI. The CDR3 totals 12 residues. The CDR3 DNA follows: TGTGCCAGCAAGAGCTCTGGAAACACCATATATTTT. This sequence encodes CASKSSGNTIYF.

The chain carries TRBV5-1 and TRBJ1-1; D remains ambiguous. V was pared by 4 bases and J by 4 bases, with 11 bases between. Germline CDR1 SGHRS, CDR2 YFSETQ. This CDR3 comprises 13 residues. The CDR3 here is CASSLRSGTEAFF. Here the CDR3 DNA reads TGCGCCAGCAGCCTTAGAAGTGGCACTGAAGCTTTCTTT.

Points on this clone: The same CDR3 also results from other DNA sequences found in this sample. The chain links TRBV7-9 to TRBJ1-1; 9 bases match TRBD1. Germline CDR1 SEHNR, CDR2 FQNEAQ (reference sequence). There are 14 residues in the CDR3. Germline trimming cut 5 bases from V and 1 base from J; bases unmatched to any gene: 2. The CDR3 reads CASSLGQGNTEAFF. The CDR3, as DNA: TGTGCCAGCAGCCTGGGACAGGGGAACACTGAAGCTTTCTTT.

The chain recombines TRBV6-5 with TRBJ1-3; no firm D call. Trimming left V 7 bases short and J 2 bases short, with 12 bases between. The germline CDR1 and CDR2 sequences are MNHEY and SVGAGI. This CDR3 has 14 amino acids. CDR3 residues: CASIATLTGNTIYF. In DNA form, the CDR3 reads TGTGCCAGCATAGCTACCCTGACTGGAAACACCATATATTTT.

This clone occurred once. The V and J genes are TRBV19 and TRBJ2-1; 8 nucleotides match TRBD1. The CDR3 sequence is 15 residues long. V shed 3 bases and J 7 bases; nucleotides not matched to a gene: 8. The V gene's germline CDR1 is LNHDA and CDR2 SQIVND (reference sequence). For the CDR3, the DNA is TGTGCCAGTAGTATGCTTGGACAGGGAGATAATGAGCAGTTCTTC. Its protein is CASSMLGQGDNEQFF.

The chain employs TRBV9 and TRBJ1-4, with no clear D. The CDR3 loop spans 16 amino acids. Per germline, CDR1 SGDLS and CDR2 YYNGEE. The V end was cut by 2 bases, the J end by 0 bases, with 11 bases between. In DNA form, the CDR3 reads TGTGCCAGCAGCGTTCGGGGTGACTCAACTAATGAAAAACTGTTTTTT. This encodes CASSVRGDSTNEKLFF.

The chain joins TRBV5-4 to TRBJ2-1; no definite D call. Germline V gene lookup returns CDR1 SGHNT and CDR2 YYREEE (reference sequence). This CDR3 spans 13 amino acids. The V end lost 2 bases, the J end lost 5 bases, and 8 bases lay between the germline ends. This chain's CDR3 is CASSFTYDNEQFF. The CDR3 DNA sequence: TGTGCCAGCAGCTTTACCTACGACAATGAGCAGTTCTTC.

The sample holds one count of this clone. The chain links TRBV4-1 to TRBJ2-7, with 9 positions matching TRBD1. The CDR3 runs 18 residues. V shed 0 bases and J 3 bases; nucleotides not matched to a gene: 12. Germline V gene data show CDR1 as MGHRA and CDR2 as YSYEKL. The CDR3 here is CASSQEGGRTGEFYEQYF. CDR3 nucleotides: TGCGCCAGCAGCCAAGAGGGGGGGAGGACAGGGGAGTTCTACGAGCAGTACTTC.